This TCR beta chain is from a study of T cells in tuberculosis. This clone was seen more than once but under ten times. The V end was cut by 1 base, the J end by 5 bases, with 15 bases between. CDR3 length: 17 amino acids. Germline values: CDR1 LGHNA, CDR2 YSLEER. TCRdb keeps only in-frame clones here, not all; method: immunoSEQ multiplex PCR. The sample shows about 37,000 clones, almost 95% of them seen only once. The rearrangement joins TRBV4-3 to TRBJ1-6; D is perhaps TRBD1 (6 bases). The specimen was PBMCs. The source is a donor between 10 and 29 years old with latent tuberculosis or without tuberculosis infection. Some clones in this sample may be carry-over from other donors' samples. CDR3 loop: CASSQARDTMNNSPLHF. As DNA, the CDR3 is TGCGCCAGCAGCCAAGCCCGGGACACCATGAATAATTCACCCCTCCACTTT.